This TCR beta chain emerged from a study of shared clonotypes between healthy human individuals. General observations from the study: The small donor group covered limited genetic and exposure diversity. When compared with the clonotypes that were shared by all four sorted-subset donors, the non-shared clonotypes turned out to have lower generation probabilities. Naive subsets tended to show greater estimated richness than memory subsets.

The germline V gene has CDR1 MDHEN and CDR2 SYDVKM. This CDR3 contains 16 residues. V was cut by 5 bases and J by 3 bases, with 18 bases left in between. As for this clone: Its antigen is unidentified.

Using immunoSEQ multiplex PCR, the repertoire was profiled, and TCRdb retains in-frame clones only, with some absent. The table includes about 2.3 million clones, more than 80% detected once. The J gene is TRBJ2-3, the V gene TRBV28; TRBD1 might be the D (5 bases). Sequencing was performed on naive CD4+ T cells from PBMCs. Documented subset: CD45RA+ positively selected. This receptor was taken from a man aged 18 to 30 in good health. Some clones in this sample may be carry-over from other donors' samples. The CDR3 is CASSPWGKQGTDTQYF. The DNA for the CDR3 is TGTGCCAGCAGTCCCTGGGGCAAGCAGGGTACAGATACGCAGTATTTT.